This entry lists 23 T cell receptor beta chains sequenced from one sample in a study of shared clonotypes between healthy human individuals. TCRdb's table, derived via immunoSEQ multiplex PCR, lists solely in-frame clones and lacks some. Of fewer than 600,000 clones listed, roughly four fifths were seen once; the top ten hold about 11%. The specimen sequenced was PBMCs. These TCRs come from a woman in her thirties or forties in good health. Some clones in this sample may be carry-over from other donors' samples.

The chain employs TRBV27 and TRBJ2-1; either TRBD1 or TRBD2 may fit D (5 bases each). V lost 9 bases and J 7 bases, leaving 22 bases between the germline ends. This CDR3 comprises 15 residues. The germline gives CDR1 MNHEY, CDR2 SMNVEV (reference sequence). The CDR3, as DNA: TGTGCCAGGTCACTCCGGGGCCCCGAACCGAATGAGCAGTTCTTC. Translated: CARSLRGPEPNEQFF.

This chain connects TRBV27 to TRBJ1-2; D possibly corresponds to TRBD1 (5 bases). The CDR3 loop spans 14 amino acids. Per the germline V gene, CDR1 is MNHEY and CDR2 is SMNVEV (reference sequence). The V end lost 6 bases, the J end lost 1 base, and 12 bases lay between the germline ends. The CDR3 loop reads CASRSRGYNYGYTF. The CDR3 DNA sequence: TGTGCCAGCAGATCGAGGGGTTATAACTATGGCTACACCTTC.

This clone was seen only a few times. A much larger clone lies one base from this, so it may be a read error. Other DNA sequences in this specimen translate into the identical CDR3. The CDR3 nucleotides are TGTGCTACCAAGTGGCAGTCTTTCATGAACACTGAAGCTTTCTTT. Translating gives CATKWQSFMNTEAFF. The rearrangement joins TRBV19 to TRBJ1-1; no clear D gene. This CDR3 has 15 residues. Germline loops: CDR1 LNHDA, CDR2 SQIVND (reference sequence).

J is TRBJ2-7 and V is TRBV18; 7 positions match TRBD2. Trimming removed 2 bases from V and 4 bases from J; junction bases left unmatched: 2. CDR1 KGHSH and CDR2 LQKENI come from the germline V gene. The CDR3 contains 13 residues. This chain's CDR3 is CASSPWGGYEQYF. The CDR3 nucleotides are TGTGCCAGCTCACCATGGGGGGGGTACGAGCAGTACTTC.

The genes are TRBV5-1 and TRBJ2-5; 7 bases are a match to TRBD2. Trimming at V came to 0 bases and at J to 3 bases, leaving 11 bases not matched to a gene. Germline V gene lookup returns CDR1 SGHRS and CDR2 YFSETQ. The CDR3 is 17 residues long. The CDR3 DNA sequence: TGCGCCAGCAGCTTGGGAGGTTCGGGGAGCGGGGAAGAGACCCAGTACTTC. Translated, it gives CASSLGGSGSGEETQYF.

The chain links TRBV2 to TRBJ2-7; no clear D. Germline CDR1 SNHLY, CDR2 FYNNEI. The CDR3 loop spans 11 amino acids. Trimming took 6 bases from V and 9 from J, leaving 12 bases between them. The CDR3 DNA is TGTGCCAGCAGGAAGGACCATGGGCAGTACTTC. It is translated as CASRKDHGQYF.

CDR3 residues: CASSYGRDTQYF. The CDR3 nucleotides read TGTGCCAGCAGCTACGGAAGGGATACGCAGTATTTT. V usage is TRBV11-2 and J usage is TRBJ2-3; D gene unclear. Trimming stripped 4 bases from V and 6 bases from J, with 8 bases between. The CDR3 contains 12 residues. Germline V gene data show CDR1 as SGHAT and CDR2 as FQNNGV.

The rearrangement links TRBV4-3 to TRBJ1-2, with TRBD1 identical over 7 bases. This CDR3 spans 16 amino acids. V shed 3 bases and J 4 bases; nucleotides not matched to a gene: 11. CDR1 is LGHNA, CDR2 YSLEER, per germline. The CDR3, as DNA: TGCGCCAGCAGCCAGGAACAGGGGCGATCCGTCTATGGCTACACCTTC. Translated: CASSQEQGRSVYGYTF.

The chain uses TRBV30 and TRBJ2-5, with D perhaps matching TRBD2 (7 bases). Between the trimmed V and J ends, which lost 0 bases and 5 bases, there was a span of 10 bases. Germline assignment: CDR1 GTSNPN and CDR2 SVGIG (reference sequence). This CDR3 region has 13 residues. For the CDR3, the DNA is TGTGCCTGGAGTGTGCGGGGGCGGGAGACCCAGTACTTC. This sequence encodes CAWSVRGRETQYF.

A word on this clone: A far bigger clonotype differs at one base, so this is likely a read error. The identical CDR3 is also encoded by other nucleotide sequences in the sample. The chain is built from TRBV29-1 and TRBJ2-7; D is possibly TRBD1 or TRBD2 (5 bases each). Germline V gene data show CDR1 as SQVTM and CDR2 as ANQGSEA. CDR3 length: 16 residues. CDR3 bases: TGCAGTGTTGACTTATCGATTCCGGGACGAACTTACGAGCAGTACTTC. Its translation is CSVDLSIPGRTYEQYF.

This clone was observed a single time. The CDR3 nucleotides read TGTGCCAGCAGCAAAGCCGGGCAGGGGGCGAACACTGAAGCTTTCTTT. Its protein is CASSKAGQGANTEAFF. This chain uses TRBV21-1 with TRBJ1-1; the table's D call, TRBD1, was not checked against the DNA. TRBV21-1 is annotated as a pseudogene. This CDR3 is built from 16 residues.

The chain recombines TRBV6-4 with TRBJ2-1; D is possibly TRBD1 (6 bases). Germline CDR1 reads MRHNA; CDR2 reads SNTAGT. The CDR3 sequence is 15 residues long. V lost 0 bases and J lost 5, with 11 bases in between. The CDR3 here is CASSDSVQGNNEQFF. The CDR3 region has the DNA TGTGCCAGCAGTGACTCGGTGCAGGGGAACAATGAGCAGTTCTTC.

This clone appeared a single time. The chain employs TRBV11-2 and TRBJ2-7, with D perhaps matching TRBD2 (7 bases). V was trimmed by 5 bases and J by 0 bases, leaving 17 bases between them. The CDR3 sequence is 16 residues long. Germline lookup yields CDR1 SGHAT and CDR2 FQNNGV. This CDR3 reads CASSRRGGESSYEQYF. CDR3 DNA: TGTGCCAGCAGCCGCCGAGGGGGGGAGAGCTCCTACGAGCAGTACTTC.

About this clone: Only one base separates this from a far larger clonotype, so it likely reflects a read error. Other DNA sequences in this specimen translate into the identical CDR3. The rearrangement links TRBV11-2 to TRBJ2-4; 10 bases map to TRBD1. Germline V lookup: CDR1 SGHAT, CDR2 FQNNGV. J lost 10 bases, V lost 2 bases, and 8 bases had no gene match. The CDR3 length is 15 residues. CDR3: CASSLPWDRGPIQYF. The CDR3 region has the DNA TGTGCCAGCAGCTTACCCTGGGACAGGGGACCAATTCAGTACTTC.

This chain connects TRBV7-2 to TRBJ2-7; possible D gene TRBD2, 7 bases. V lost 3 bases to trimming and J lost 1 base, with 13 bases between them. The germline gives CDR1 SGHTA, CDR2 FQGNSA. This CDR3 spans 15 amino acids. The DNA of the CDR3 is TGTGCCAGCAGCTTGGGGGGGGCAGAGTCCTACGAGCAGTACTTC. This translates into CASSLGGAESYEQYF.

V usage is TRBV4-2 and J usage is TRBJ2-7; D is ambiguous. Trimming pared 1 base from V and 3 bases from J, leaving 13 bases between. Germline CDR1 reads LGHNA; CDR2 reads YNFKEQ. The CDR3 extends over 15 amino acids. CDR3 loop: CASSQVERRGYEQYF. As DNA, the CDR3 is TGTGCCAGCAGCCAAGTTGAAAGGAGAGGCTACGAGCAGTACTTC.

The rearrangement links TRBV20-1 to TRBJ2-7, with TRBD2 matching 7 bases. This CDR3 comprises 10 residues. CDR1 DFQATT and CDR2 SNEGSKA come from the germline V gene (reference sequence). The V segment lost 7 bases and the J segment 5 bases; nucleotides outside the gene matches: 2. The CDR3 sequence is CSGGSHEQYF. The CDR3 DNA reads TGCAGTGGCGGGAGCCACGAGCAGTACTTC.

CDR3 amino acids: CASSYVQGKDTQYF. As DNA, the CDR3 is TGTGCCAGCAGTTACGTGCAGGGTAAAGATACGCAGTATTTT. This rearrangement joins TRBV6-5 to TRBJ2-3; D might be TRBD1 (5 bases). Germline assignment: CDR1 MNHEY and CDR2 SVGAGI. This CDR3 has 14 amino acids. The V end was cut by 2 bases, the J end by 5 bases, with 11 bases between.

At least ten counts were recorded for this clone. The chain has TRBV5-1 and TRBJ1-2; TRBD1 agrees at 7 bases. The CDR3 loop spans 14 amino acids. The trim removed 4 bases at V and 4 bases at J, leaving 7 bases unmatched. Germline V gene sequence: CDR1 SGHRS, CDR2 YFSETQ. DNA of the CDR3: TGCGCCAGCAGCCCCTCGGGACAGCTCTATGGCTACACCTTC. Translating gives CASSPSGQLYGYTF.

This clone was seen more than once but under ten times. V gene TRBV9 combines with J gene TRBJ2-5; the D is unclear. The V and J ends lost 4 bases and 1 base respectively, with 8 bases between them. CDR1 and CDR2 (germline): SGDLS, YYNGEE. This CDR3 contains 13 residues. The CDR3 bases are TGTGCCAGCAGCTCTTATTCCCAAGAGACCCAGTACTTC. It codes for CASSSYSQETQYF. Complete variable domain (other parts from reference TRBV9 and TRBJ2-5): DSGVTQTPKHLITATGQRVTLRCSPRSGDLSVYWYQQSLDQGLQFLIQYYNGEERAKGNILERFSAQQFPDLHSELNLSSLELGDSALYFCASSSYSQETQYFGPGTRLLVL.

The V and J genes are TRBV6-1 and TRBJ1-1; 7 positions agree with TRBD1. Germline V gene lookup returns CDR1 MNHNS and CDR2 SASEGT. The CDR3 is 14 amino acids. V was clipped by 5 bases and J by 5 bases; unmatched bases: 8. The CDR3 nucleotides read TGTGCCAGCAGTTTTGACAGGGCCGGTACTGAAGCTTTCTTT. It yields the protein CASSFDRAGTEAFF.

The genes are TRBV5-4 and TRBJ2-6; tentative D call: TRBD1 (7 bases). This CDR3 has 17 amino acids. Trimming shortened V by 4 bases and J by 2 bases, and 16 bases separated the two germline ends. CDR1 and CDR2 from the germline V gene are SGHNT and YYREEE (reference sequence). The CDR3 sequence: CASSPGGGATGANVLTF. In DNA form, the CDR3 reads TGTGCCAGCAGCCCTGGAGGGGGCGCAACTGGGGCCAACGTCCTGACTTTC.

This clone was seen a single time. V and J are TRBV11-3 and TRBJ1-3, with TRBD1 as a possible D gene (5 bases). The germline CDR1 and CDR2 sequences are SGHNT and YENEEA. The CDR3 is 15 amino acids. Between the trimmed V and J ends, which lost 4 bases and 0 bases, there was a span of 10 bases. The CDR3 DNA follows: TGTGCCAGCAGCTCCGGGACCAACTCTGGAAACACCATATATTTT. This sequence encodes CASSSGTNSGNTIYF.